Below, 30 T cell receptor beta chains from the same sample are listed, as sequenced in a study of siplizumab effects on memory and regulatory T cells (dated by TCRdb to the late 2010s). Libraries were built with the immunoSEQ multiplex PCR assay. The source is immuneACCESS, and TCRdb retained only in-frame sequences with V and J called. Part of the clones is not carried over; for the studies checked, unresolved V genes explain less than half of this, and the remainder is unexplained. This sample gives over 45,000 clones in total; around 97% of them show up just once. About 1% of the sample rests with the top ten. Material: naive CD8+ T cells sorted from blood. In the paper's terms, the cell subset or site label means: unstimulated naive T cells. These receptors all come from a human donor in good health.

CDR3 in amino acids: CAISESVAGGADTQYF. The CDR3 DNA reads as TGTGCCATCAGTGAGTCTGTAGCGGGAGGGGCAGATACGCAGTATTTT. The rearrangement links TRBV10-3 to TRBJ2-3; 11 bases agree with TRBD2. Looked up from germline, CDR1 is ENHRY and CDR2 is SYGVKD. This CDR3 is 16 amino acids long. V trimming: 0 bases; J trimming: 4 bases; junction bases outside the gene matches: 3.

The chain carries TRBV7-6 and TRBJ2-2; no reliable D call. The V and J ends lost 4 bases and 6 bases respectively, with 6 bases between them. Germline V lookup: CDR1 SGHVS, CDR2 FNYEAQ. CDR3 length: 12 residues. The CDR3 nucleotides read TGTGCCAGCAGCTACAGAGCCGGGGAGCTGTTTTTT. It translates to CASSYRAGELFF.

The rearrangement uses TRBV9 and TRBJ2-1, with TRBD2 matching over 7 bases. Germline-derived CDR1 and CDR2 are SGDLS and YYNGEE. This CDR3 region has 15 residues. J lost 4 bases, V lost 3 bases, and 7 bases had no gene match. CDR3 in DNA: TGTGCCAGCAGCGATAGCGGGTCATATTACAATGAGCAGTTCTTC. Amino acid sequence: CASSDSGSYYNEQFF.

Worth noting for this clone: One junction end does not reproduce the germline sequence, and a read error may be involved. For the CDR3, the DNA is TGTGCCGGCAGCGTAGGGGACAGGGGGCTCTACGAGCAGTACTTC. Its translation is CAGSVGDRGLYEQYF. The J gene is TRBJ2-7, the V gene TRBV9; 12 nucleotides match TRBD1. Looked up from germline, CDR1 is SGDLS and CDR2 is YYNGEE. The CDR3 has 15 amino acids. Filled out from reference TRBV9 and TRBJ2-7, the complete variable domain reads DSGVTQTPKHLITATGQRVTLRCSPRSGDLSVYWYQQSLDQGLQFLIQYYNGEERAKGNILERFSAQQFPDLHSELNLSSLELGDSALYFCAGSVGDRGLYEQYFGPGTRLTVT.

The chain has TRBV4-1 and TRBJ1-2; a possible D gene is TRBD1 (6 bases). Germline CDR1 MGHRA, CDR2 YSYEKL. This CDR3 region has 15 residues. V was trimmed by 5 bases and J by 3 bases, leaving 16 bases between them. CDR3 nucleotides: TGCGCCAGCAGCGCCCGGGACACGGGATACTATGGCTACACCTTC. It is translated as CASSARDTGYYGYTF.

V and J are TRBV7-9 and TRBJ2-7; D gene unclear. The CDR3 spans 13 residues. Germline CDR1 and CDR2: SEHNR and FQNEAQ (reference sequence). Trimming left V 1 base short and J 7 bases short, with 11 bases between. In DNA, the CDR3 is TGTGCCAGCAGCTTAGGGTCCCCGGCGGAGCAGTACTTC. It translates to CASSLGSPAEQYF.

This chain joins TRBV27 and TRBJ1-4, with unresolved D. CDR1 is MNHEY, CDR2 SMNVEV, per germline (reference sequence). The V end lost 1 base, the J end lost 4 bases, and 4 bases lay between the germline ends. The CDR3 totals 13 residues. CDR3 residues: CASSLLGNEKLFF. CDR3 nucleotide sequence: TGTGCCAGCAGTTTATTGGGTAATGAAAAACTGTTTTTT.

The chain combines TRBV27 with TRBJ2-4; tentatively, D is TRBD2 (7 bases). This CDR3 contains 14 residues. V was pared by 8 bases and J by 8 bases, with 19 bases between. The germline V gene has CDR1 MNHEY and CDR2 SMNVEV (reference sequence). CDR3 in DNA: TGTGCCAGCCAAATGGGGGGGCGCCCGGACATTCAGTACTTC. Translated, it gives CASQMGGRPDIQYF.

V and J are TRBV11-2 and TRBJ2-7; D call uncertain. V was cut by 0 bases and J by 2 bases, with 8 bases left in between. The CDR3 runs 14 residues. Germline CDR1 reads SGHAT; CDR2 reads FQNNGV. The CDR3 DNA follows: TGTGCCAGCAGCTTAGAGTCGGAAGCCTACGAGCAGTACTTC. This encodes CASSLESEAYEQYF.

This chain connects TRBV6-1 to TRBJ2-1, with 15 positions matching TRBD2. Germline V gene lookup returns CDR1 MNHNS and CDR2 SASEGT. The V segment lost 1 base and the J segment 14 bases; nucleotides outside the gene matches: 6. This CDR3 is built from 15 residues. Written as DNA, the CDR3 is TGTGCCAGCAGTGAAGGGACTAGCGGGAGGGCCCTCGAGTTCTTC. Translating gives CASSEGTSGRALEFF.

The chain employs TRBV28 and TRBJ2-7, with 12 positions matching TRBD2. The CDR3 has 13 residues. V shed 6 bases, J shed 7 bases, and the junction held 4 bases outside the gene matches. Per the germline V gene, CDR1 is MDHEN and CDR2 is SYDVKM. CDR3: CASSPGLAGEQYF. CDR3 in DNA: TGTGCCAGCAGCCCCGGACTAGCGGGGGAGCAGTACTTC.

The J gene is TRBJ2-7, the V gene TRBV6-1, with unresolved D. This CDR3 comprises 13 residues. The V and J ends lost 3 bases and 3 bases respectively, with 9 bases between them. CDR1 MNHNS and CDR2 SASEGT come from the germline V gene. CDR3 bases: TGTGCCAGCAGTGATACAGAGAGCTACGAGCAGTACTTC. Protein: CASSDTESYEQYF.

This clone has just one count. The CDR3 DNA follows: TGTGCCAGCAGCCCACGGACTAGCGGGAGTTCGAACAATGAGCAGTTCTTC. This gives the protein CASSPRTSGSSNNEQFF. The chain links TRBV7-9 to TRBJ2-1, with 13 bases fitting TRBD2. From germline, CDR1 is SEHNR and CDR2 FQNEAQ (reference sequence). The CDR3 runs to 17 residues. V lost 5 bases and J lost 5; bases outside the gene matches: 9.

The gene calls are TRBV9 and TRBJ2-2; D remains ambiguous. Germline V gene lookup returns CDR1 SGDLS and CDR2 YYNGEE. V lost 0 bases to trimming and J lost 6 bases, with 3 bases between them. The CDR3 loop spans 12 amino acids. As DNA, the CDR3 is TGTGCCAGCAGCGTAGGATCCGGGGAGCTGTTTTTT. This gives the protein CASSVGSGELFF.

The chain joins TRBV28 to TRBJ2-5; 8 bases match TRBD2. The trim removed 3 bases at V and 5 bases at J, leaving 5 bases unmatched. Germline CDR1 is MDHEN and CDR2 is SYDVKM. The CDR3 loop spans 14 amino acids. In nucleotides, the CDR3 is TGTGCCAGCAGTTTTCGGACTAGCCGGGAGACCCAGTACTTC. Translating it yields CASSFRTSRETQYF.

This chain uses TRBV27 with TRBJ2-7; 7 bases match TRBD2. Germline CDR1 and CDR2: MNHEY and SMNVEV (reference sequence). V shed 2 bases, J shed 4 bases, and the junction held 5 bases outside the gene matches. This CDR3 contains 14 residues. Here the CDR3 DNA reads TGTGCCAGCAGTTTAGGTCTAGCGGATTACGAGCAGTACTTC. Protein product: CASSLGLADYEQYF.

V and J are TRBV19 and TRBJ1-3; D ambiguous. V lost 7 bases and J lost 0, with 13 bases in between. This CDR3 has 15 amino acids. Germline V gene sequence: CDR1 LNHDA, CDR2 SQIVND (reference sequence). The CDR3 loop reads CASISTPSSGNTIYF. The CDR3 DNA sequence: TGTGCCAGTATTTCGACACCGAGCTCTGGAAACACCATATATTTT.

The chain joins TRBV5-6 to TRBJ2-7, with no clear D. The V gene lost 5 bases and the J gene lost 0 bases, with 9 bases spanning the gap. CDR3 length: 13 residues. Germline values: CDR1 SGHDT, CDR2 YYEEEE. CDR3: CASRVWGSYEQYF. In nucleotides, the CDR3 is TGTGCCAGCAGGGTGTGGGGCTCCTACGAGCAGTACTTC.

The V gene is TRBV5-4, the J gene TRBJ1-1; 7 bases are a match to TRBD1. The CDR3 sequence is 15 residues long. The V segment lost 4 bases and the J segment 6 bases; nucleotides outside the gene matches: 12. The germline V gene has CDR1 SGHNT and CDR2 YYREEE (reference sequence). CDR3 bases: TGTGCCAGCAGCCGAACGGGACAGCCCCACCCTGAAGCTTTCTTT. Translation: CASSRTGQPHPEAFF.

The chain is built from TRBV6-5 and TRBJ2-2, with D perhaps matching TRBD1 or TRBD2 (6 bases each). The germline gives CDR1 MNHEY, CDR2 SVGAGI. Trimming removed 7 bases from V and 5 bases from J, with 17 bases in between. The CDR3 sequence is 15 residues long. Here the CDR3 DNA reads TGTGCCAGCACCCTAGTGGGGGGCGGTACCGGGGAGCTGTTTTTT. Translation gives CASTLVGGGTGELFF.

V usage is TRBV6-1 and J usage is TRBJ1-1; D gene ambiguous. The CDR3 loop spans 10 amino acids. The germline gives CDR1 MNHNS, CDR2 SASEGT. V shed 7 bases and J shed 4 bases, with 4 bases lying between them. The CDR3 DNA is TGTGCCAGCATAGGCACTGAAGCTTTCTTT. Translation: CASIGTEAFF.

This chain links TRBV6-5 with TRBJ2-7, with TRBD1 identical over 7 bases. The ends lost 6 bases at V and 3 bases at J; junction bases unmatched: 8. Per the germline V gene, CDR1 is MNHEY and CDR2 is SVGAGI. The CDR3 is 14 residues long. The CDR3, as DNA: TGTGCCAGCAGCCCGGGACAGACAGACTACGAGCAGTACTTC. Translating gives CASSPGQTDYEQYF.

The rearrangement uses TRBV7-9 and TRBJ1-2; unclear D gene. Germline lookup yields CDR1 SEHNR and CDR2 FQNEAQ (reference sequence). Trimming removed 0 bases at V and 8 bases at J, with 10 bases between. The CDR3 has 13 residues. The CDR3 is CASSLALGRGYTF. CDR3 nucleotide sequence: TGTGCCAGCAGCTTAGCGTTGGGAAGGGGCTACACCTTC.

V usage is TRBV4-1 and J usage is TRBJ2-1; no definite D call. The germline V gene encodes CDR1 MGHRA and CDR2 YSYEKL. V shed 1 base and J shed 8 bases, with 15 bases lying between them. This CDR3 is built from 15 residues. CDR3 residues: CASSQGIVLPHEQFF. CDR3 nucleotides: TGCGCCAGCAGCCAAGGAATAGTACTCCCCCATGAGCAGTTCTTC.

The V and J genes are TRBV7-8 and TRBJ2-1; D not resolved. The CDR3 is 15 residues long. CDR1 is SGHVS and CDR2 is FQNEAQ in the germline V gene. Trimming removed 3 bases at V and 6 bases at J, with 15 bases between. The CDR3 DNA reads TGTGCCAGCAGCTTTCTGGCTCCCGAGACCAATGAGCAGTTCTTC. As protein: CASSFLAPETNEQFF.

The V and J genes are TRBV27 and TRBJ2-3, with no clear D. The germline V and J ends were trimmed by 3 bases and 0 bases, with 16 bases remaining between them. In germline, CDR1 is MNHEY, CDR2 SMNVEV (reference sequence). The CDR3 is made up of 17 amino acids. CDR3 residues: CASSFHLVNPSTDTQYF. The CDR3 DNA sequence: TGTGCCAGCAGTTTTCATCTAGTCAACCCTAGCACAGATACGCAGTATTTT.

Only one count was recorded for this clone. The gene calls are TRBV9 and TRBJ2-7; D may be TRBD1 (5 bases). The CDR3 loop spans 14 amino acids. CDR1 SGDLS and CDR2 YYNGEE come from the germline V gene. Trimming took 2 bases from V and 7 from J, leaving 16 bases between them. The CDR3: CASSVEGEVGEQYF. DNA for the CDR3: TGTGCCAGCAGCGTTGAAGGGGAAGTAGGGGAGCAGTACTTC.

This sequence joins TRBV14 and TRBJ2-7, with a tentative D call TRBD1 (6 bases). Germline CDR1 and CDR2: SGHDN and FVKESK. V was trimmed by 1 base and J by 2 bases, leaving 21 bases between them. The CDR3 loop spans 18 amino acids. CDR3 protein: CASSQVTPGQEPPYEQYF. For the CDR3, the DNA is TGTGCCAGCAGCCAAGTGACTCCGGGACAAGAACCTCCCTACGAGCAGTACTTC.

Comment on this clone: A junction boundary mismatches the germline segment, possibly from a read error. The chain is built from TRBV2 and TRBJ2-5, with 12 bases that match TRBD2. The CDR3 sequence is 16 residues long. Germline V lookup: CDR1 SNHLY, CDR2 FYNNEI. The DNA of the CDR3 is TGTGCCAGCAGCGAAGGACTAGCGGGACTCCAAGAGACCCAGTACTTC. This gives the protein CASSEGLAGLQETQYF.

This clone has a single count. The chain joins TRBV7-8 to TRBJ2-2; 9 positions match TRBD2. Germline CDR1 is SGHVS and CDR2 is FQNEAQ. Trimming cost V 5 bases and J 6 bases; bases outside gene matches: 13. The CDR3 sequence is 17 residues long. This chain's CDR3 is CASSPGGASGKSGELFF. CDR3 in DNA: TGTGCCAGCAGCCCAGGGGGGGCTAGCGGGAAGTCCGGGGAGCTGTTTTTT.